Sequencing of this T cell receptor beta chain was carried out in a study of cytomegalovirus exposure and HLA in healthy donors. 13 Jbeta primers and 60 Vbeta primers were used for the PCR. Clones were read by immunoSEQ multiplex PCR, and TCRdb kept only the in-frame ones, dropping some. The sample shows under 200,000 clones, 82% of them seen only once. The study's findings and limits: Cytomegalovirus-associated TCR beta chains were listed, numbering 150 to 200.

There are 13 residues in the CDR3. Trimming removed 5 bases at V and 4 bases at J, with 8 bases between. Germline V gene lookup returns CDR1 MNHEY and CDR2 SMNVEV (reference sequence). As for this clone: Its specificity is not known.

The sequenced material came from PBMCs. The rearrangement joins TRBV27 to TRBJ2-2; no clear D gene. This TCR came from a woman aged 45-60 years in good health and CMV-seronegative. The CDR3 region is CASSPYSTGELFF. The DNA for the CDR3 is TGTGCCAGCAGTCCTTACAGCACCGGGGAGCTGTTTTTT.